This T cell receptor (beta chain) was found in a study of blood T cell repertoires in COVID-19. Looking at the study overall: T cells, B-cell-depleted T cells, or PBMCs supplied cDNA or gDNA.

In the original processing: By means of reference gene primer amplification, nucleated cell counts were estimated. Method: immunoSEQ multiplex PCR; TCRdb's copy keeps in-frame clones and lacks some. V and J calls and clone size follow that table, whereas D and trimming were derived from the DNA. The sample includes just over 150,000 clones, about 85% of them seen just once. Germline CDR1 reads PRHDT; CDR2 reads FYEKMQ (reference sequence). This CDR3 contains 15 residues. V shed 5 bases and J 7 bases; nucleotides not matched to a gene: 12. The chain couples TRBV13 to TRBJ1-2; TRBD1 matches 8 bases. The sample taken for sequencing was peripheral blood. This receptor was identified in a human donor with acute or convalescent COVID-19. The donor label of this sample is uncertain. Here the CDR3 DNA reads TGTGCCAGCAGCCCGGGGGACAGGAGGTGGGGTGGCTACACCTTC. As protein: CASSPGDRRWGGYTF.